This record concerns one TCR beta chain sequence. This clonotype showed up many times. Its antigen target is currently unknown. Nothing much larger sits one base from this clone, and base qualities are not available. The data are from a study of T cells of healthy individuals (dated 2018 in TCRdb). Libraries were prepared through 5' RACE. Instrument on record: Illumina MiSeq. TCRdb reran the public reads through fastp at Q25 and MiXCR, keeping productive beta chains. CDR3 protein duplicates are merged, each entry listing the most common genes and DNA. The sample has 40,000 to 65,000 distinct CDR3 sequences on record, roughly 14% of them singletons. The ten largest clones represent more than 15% of the sample. This receptor was identified in a human donor in good health.

The DNA sequence reads TGTGCCATCAAGCCGGGACAGGGGATCGACTATGGCTACACCTTC. This encodes CAIKPGQGIDYGYTF. The chain employs TRBV10-3 and TRBJ1-2, and 10 junction bases match TRBD1. The V end gives up 7 bases and the J end 3 bases, leaving 8 bases in the junction not matched to a gene. The CDR3 runs 15 amino acids, cysteine and phenylalanine included. The read is trimmed to its CDR3 DNA, 45 bases read in frame from base 1. CDR1 is given as ENHRY and CDR2 as SYGVKD, both from the germline V gene.